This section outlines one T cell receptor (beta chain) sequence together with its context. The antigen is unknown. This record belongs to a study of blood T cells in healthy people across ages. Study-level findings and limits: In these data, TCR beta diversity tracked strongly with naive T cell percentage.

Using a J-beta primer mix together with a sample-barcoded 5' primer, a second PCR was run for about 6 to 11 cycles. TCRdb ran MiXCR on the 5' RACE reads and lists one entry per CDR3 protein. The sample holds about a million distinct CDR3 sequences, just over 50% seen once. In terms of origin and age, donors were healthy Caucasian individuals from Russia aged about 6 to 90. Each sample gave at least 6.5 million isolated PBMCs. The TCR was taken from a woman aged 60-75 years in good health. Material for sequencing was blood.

In DNA form, the CDR3 reads TGTGCCAGCAGCCAAGGGACAGGGGATAATGAAAAACTGTTTTTT. Translating it yields CASSQGTGDNEKLFF. The gene calls are TRBV4-2 and TRBJ1-4, with 9 bases fitting TRBD1. CDR1 is LGHNA, CDR2 YNFKEQ, per germline. The V and J ends lost 1 base and 4 bases, in that order; junction bases with no gene match: 1. The CDR3 has 15 amino acids.